The next 4 T cell receptor beta chains were all read from a single sample in a study of siplizumab effects on memory and regulatory T cells (dated by TCRdb to between 2019 and 2020). Receptor libraries were prepared by the immunoSEQ multiplex PCR assay. TCRdb retrieved this table from immuneACCESS and kept in-frame rearrangements only. Not all clones are present; in checked studies, unresolved V genes account for under half, and no reason is known for the remainder. The sample table holds more than 70,000 clones, of which roughly 94% were seen once. In total, the top ten clones hold approximately 17% of the sample. What was sequenced was CD8+ T cells sorted from blood. Receptors originate from a human donor in good health.

This clone showed up just once. The V and J genes are TRBV10-2 and TRBJ1-1; no clear D. This CDR3 has 13 amino acids. Per the germline V gene, CDR1 is WSHSY and CDR2 is SAAADI. Trimming pared 2 bases from V and 3 bases from J, leaving 7 bases between. CDR3 region: CASSEAGDTEAFF. The CDR3 bases are TGCGCCAGCAGTGAGGCTGGGGACACTGAAGCTTTCTTT.

Note on this clone: The junction departs from the called germline gene at one end, perhaps through a read error. The chain carries TRBV4-1 and TRBJ2-7, with D maybe TRBD2 (6 bases). CDR3 length: 16 amino acids. From germline, CDR1 is MGHRA and CDR2 YSYEKL. CDR3 nucleotide sequence: TGCGCCAGCAGTCAAGGACAAACGGCGGGGTCCTACGAGCAGTACTTC. Protein sequence: CASSQGQTAGSYEQYF.

The chain couples TRBV11-2 to TRBJ1-1; possible D gene TRBD1, 5 bases. CDR3 length equals 13 residues. V lost 5 bases, J lost 3 bases, and 10 bases lay in between. CDR1 is SGHAT and CDR2 is FQNNGV in the germline V gene. CDR3 DNA sequence: TGTGCCAGCAGCCCGTGGGGGGACACTGAAGCTTTCTTT. This codes for CASSPWGDTEAFF. Combining the CDR3 with reference TRBV11-2 and TRBJ1-1 gives the whole variable domain EAGVAQSPRYKIIEKRQSVAFWCNPISGHATLYWYQQILGQGPKLLIQFQNNGVVDDSQLPKDRFSAERLKGVDSTLKIQPAKLEDSAVYLCASSPWGDTEAFFGQGTRLTVV.

The chain joins TRBV2 to TRBJ2-7; 12 bases line up with TRBD2. J gave up 6 bases and V 7 bases, and 4 bases lay outside the gene matches. Germline V gene data show CDR1 as SNHLY and CDR2 as FYNNEI. The CDR3 consists of 13 residues. The CDR3 region is CASIRTSGIEQYF. The CDR3 DNA follows: TGTGCCAGCATACGGACTAGCGGGATCGAGCAGTACTTC.